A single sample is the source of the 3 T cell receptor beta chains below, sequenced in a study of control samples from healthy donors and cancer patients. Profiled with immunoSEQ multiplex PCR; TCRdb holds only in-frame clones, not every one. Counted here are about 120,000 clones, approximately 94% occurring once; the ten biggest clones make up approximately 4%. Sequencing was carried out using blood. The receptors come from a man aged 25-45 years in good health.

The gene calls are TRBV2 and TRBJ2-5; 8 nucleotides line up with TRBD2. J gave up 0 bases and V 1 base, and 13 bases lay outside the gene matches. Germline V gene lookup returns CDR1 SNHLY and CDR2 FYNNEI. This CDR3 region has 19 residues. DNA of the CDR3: TGTGCCAGCAGTGAAGGGCTAGGGGCGGGGGGCCCCAACCAAGAGACCCAGTACTTC. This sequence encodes CASSEGLGAGGPNQETQYF.

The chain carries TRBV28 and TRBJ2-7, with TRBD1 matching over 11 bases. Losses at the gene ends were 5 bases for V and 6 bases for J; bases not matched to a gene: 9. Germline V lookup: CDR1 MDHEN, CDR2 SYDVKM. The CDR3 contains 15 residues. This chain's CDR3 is CASSDTGTGGREQYF. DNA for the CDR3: TGTGCCAGCAGTGACACCGGGACAGGGGGGCGCGAGCAGTACTTC.

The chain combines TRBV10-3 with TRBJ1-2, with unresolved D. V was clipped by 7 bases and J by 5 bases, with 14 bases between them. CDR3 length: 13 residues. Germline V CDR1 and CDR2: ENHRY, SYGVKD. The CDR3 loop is CAIKHDLGYGYTF. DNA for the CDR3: TGTGCCATCAAACATGACCTTGGGTATGGCTACACCTTC.